This T cell receptor (beta chain) was obtained from a study of blood T cell repertoires in COVID-19. Germline V gene sequence: CDR1 LNHDA, CDR2 SQIVND (reference sequence). The V gene lost 3 bases and the J gene lost 2 bases, with 8 bases spanning the gap. The length of the CDR3 is 14 residues. Comment on this clone: In the same sample, other DNA sequences code for this CDR3.

Sequencing used immunoSEQ multiplex PCR; TCRdb keeps in-frame clones, though not all of them. Here the sample spans more than 200,000 clones, 70% to 90% being singletons. The receptor was isolated from a middle-aged woman who had recovered from COVID-19. The genes are TRBV19 and TRBJ1-5; D possibly corresponds to TRBD1 (6 bases). The material sequenced was peripheral blood. The CDR3 DNA sequence: TGTGCCAGTAGTATTGCAGGGGGCAATCAGCCCCAGCATTTT. This gives the protein CASSIAGGNQPQHF. The entire variable domain, with the rest obtained from reference TRBV19 and TRBJ1-5, is as follows: DGGITQSPKYLFRKEGQNVTLSCEQNLNHDAMYWYRQDPGQGLRLIYYSQIVNDFQKGDIAEGYSVSREKKESFPLTVTSAQKNPTAFYLCASSIAGGNQPQHFGDGTRLSIL.